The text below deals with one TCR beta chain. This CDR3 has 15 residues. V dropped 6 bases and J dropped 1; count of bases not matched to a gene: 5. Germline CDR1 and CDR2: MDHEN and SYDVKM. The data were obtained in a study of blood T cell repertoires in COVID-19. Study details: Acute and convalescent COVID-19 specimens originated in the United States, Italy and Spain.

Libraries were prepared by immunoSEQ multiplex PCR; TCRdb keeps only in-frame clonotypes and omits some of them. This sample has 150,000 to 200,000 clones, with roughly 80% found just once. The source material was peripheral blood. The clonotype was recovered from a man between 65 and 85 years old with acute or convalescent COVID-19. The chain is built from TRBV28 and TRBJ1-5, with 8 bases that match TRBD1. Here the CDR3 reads CASRDRGESNQPQHF. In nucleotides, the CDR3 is TGTGCCAGCAGAGACAGGGGCGAGAGCAATCAGCCCCAGCATTTT.